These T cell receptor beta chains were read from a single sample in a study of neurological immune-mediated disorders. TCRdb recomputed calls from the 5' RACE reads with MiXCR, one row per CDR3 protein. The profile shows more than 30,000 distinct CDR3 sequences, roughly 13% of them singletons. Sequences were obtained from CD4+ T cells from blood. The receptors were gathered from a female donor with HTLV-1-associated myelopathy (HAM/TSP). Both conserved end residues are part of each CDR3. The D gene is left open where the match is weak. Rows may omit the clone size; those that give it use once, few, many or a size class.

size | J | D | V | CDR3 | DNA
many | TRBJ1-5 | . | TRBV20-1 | CSASGGANQPQHF | TGCAGTGCTAGTGGGGGGGCCAATCAGCCCCAGCATTTT
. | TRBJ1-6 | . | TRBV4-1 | CASSQASGQSRGNLHF | TGCGCCAGCAGCCAAGCGTCCGGACAGTCACGCGGAAACCTCCACTTT
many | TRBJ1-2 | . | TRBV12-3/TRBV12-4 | CASSFSGRCTF | TGTGCCAGCAGTTTTTCAGGGCGGTGCACCTTC
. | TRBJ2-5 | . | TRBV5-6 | CASRSGARETQETQYF | TGTGCCAGCAGGTCCGGGGCGCGGGAAACACAAGAGACCCAGTACTTC
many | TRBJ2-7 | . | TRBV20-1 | CSAGRAGSYEQYF | TGCAGTGCCGGCCGGGCAGGTTCCTACGAGCAGTACTTC
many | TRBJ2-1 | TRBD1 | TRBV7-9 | CASSLRTGGMNEQFF | TGTGCCAGCAGCTTAAGGACAGGGGGCATGAATGAGCAGTTCTTC
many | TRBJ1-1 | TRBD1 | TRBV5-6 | CASTRRQGGAEAFF | TGTGCCAGCACCCGCCGACAGGGTGGGGCTGAAGCTTTCTTT
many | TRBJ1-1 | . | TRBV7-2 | CASSLAGVREGTEAFF | TGTGCCAGCAGCTTAGCGGGGGTTAGGGAGGGGACTGAAGCTTTCTTT
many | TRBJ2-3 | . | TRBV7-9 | CAVEEDTAIDTQYF | TGTGCAGTGGAAGAAGATACCGCCATAGATACGCAGTATTTT
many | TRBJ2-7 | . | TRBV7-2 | CASSLHLDGPYEQYF | TGTGCCAGCAGCTTACACTTGGATGGTCCCTACGAGCAGTACTTC
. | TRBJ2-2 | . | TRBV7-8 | CLLLRSNTGELFF | TGTTTATTACTAAGGAGTAACACCGGGGAGCTGTTTTTT
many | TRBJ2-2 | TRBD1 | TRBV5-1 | CASSIRQGLTGELFF | TGCGCCAGCAGCATCCGACAGGGGCTCACCGGGGAGCTGTTTTTT
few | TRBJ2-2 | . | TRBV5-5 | CASSLEGTANTGELFF | TGTGCCAGCAGCTTGGAGGGCACAGCGAACACCGGGGAGCTGTTTTTT
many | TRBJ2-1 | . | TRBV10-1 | CASSNNVASNEQFF | TGCGCCAGCAGCAATAACGTAGCTTCCAATGAGCAGTTCTTC
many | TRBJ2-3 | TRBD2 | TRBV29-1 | CSVERGADTQYF | TGCAGCGTCGAACGGGGGGCAGATACGCAGTATTTT
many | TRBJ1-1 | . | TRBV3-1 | CASSQDRYAGRAFF | TGTGCCAGCAGCCAAGATAGATATGCAGGGAGGGCTTTCTTT
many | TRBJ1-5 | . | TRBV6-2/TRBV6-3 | CASRGRARGNLPFQPQHF | TGTGCCAGCAGAGGTCGTGCAAGAGGGAATCTTCCCTTTCAGCCCCAGCATTTT
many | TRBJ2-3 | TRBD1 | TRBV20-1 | CSARHPHTTGQGFIDTQYF | TGCAGTGCTAGACATCCACACACCACGGGACAGGGATTCATAGATACGCAGTATTTT
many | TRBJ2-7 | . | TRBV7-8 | CASSLSGRSRLSYEQYF | TGTGCCAGCAGCCTTAGTGGGAGGTCCAGGTTGTCCTACGAGCAGTACTTC
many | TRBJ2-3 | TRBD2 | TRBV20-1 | CSAPTSGGADTQYF | TGCAGTGCCCCGACTAGCGGGGGTGCGGATACGCAGTATTTT
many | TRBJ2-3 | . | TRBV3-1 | CASSQVADTQYF | TGTGCCAGCAGCCAAGTGGCAGATACGCAGTATTTT
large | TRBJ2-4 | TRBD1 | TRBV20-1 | CSARGTGLNIQYF | TGCAGTGCTAGGGGGACAGGGCTAAACATTCAGTACTTC
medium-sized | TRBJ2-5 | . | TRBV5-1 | CASSTGTLQETQYF | TGCGCCAGCAGCACCGGGACACTCCAAGAGACCCAGTACTTC
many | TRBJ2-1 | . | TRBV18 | CASSPTTDNEQFF | TGTGCCAGCTCACCCACGACAGACAATGAGCAGTTCTTC
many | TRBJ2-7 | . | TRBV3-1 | CASSQTRVRFNEQYF | TGTGCCAGCAGCCAAACCAGGGTGCGGTTTAACGAGCAGTACTTC
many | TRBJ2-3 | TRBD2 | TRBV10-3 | CAITAGLAGGGTDTQYF | TGTGCCATCACAGCGGGACTAGCGGGGGGGGGCACAGATACGCAGTATTTT
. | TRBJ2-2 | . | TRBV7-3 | CANSPIGDTGEQFF | TGTGCCAACAGCCCAATAGGGGACACCGGGGAGCAGTTTTTT
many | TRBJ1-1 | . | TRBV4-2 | CASSQDGDVARAFF | TGTGCCAGCAGCCAAGACGGGGACGTCGCCCGAGCTTTCTTT
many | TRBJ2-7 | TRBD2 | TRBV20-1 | CSALGTSGVGEQYF | TGCAGTGCACTAGGGACTAGCGGGGTGGGGGAGCAGTACTTC
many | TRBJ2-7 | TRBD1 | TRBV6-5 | CASSQDRAKQYF | TGTGCCAGCAGCCAGGACAGGGCGAAGCAGTACTTC
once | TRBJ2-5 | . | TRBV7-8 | CATWRGGWETQYF | TGTGCCACGTGGAGGGGGGGGTGGGAGACCCAGTACTTC
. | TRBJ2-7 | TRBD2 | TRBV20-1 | CSAREMTAGGREQYF | TGCAGTGCTAGAGAGATGACAGCGGGGGGGAGAGAGCAGTACTTC
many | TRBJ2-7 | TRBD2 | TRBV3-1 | CASSQEPLHGGEQYF | TGTGCCAGCAGCCAAGAACCTCTACACGGGGGGGAGCAGTACTTC
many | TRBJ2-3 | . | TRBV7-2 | CASSLASPVGGDTQYF | TGTGCCAGCAGCTTAGCTAGTCCGGTCGGGGGAGATACGCAGTATTTT
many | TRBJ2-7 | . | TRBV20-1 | CSARQEAYEQYF | TGCAGTGCTAGACAGGAAGCCTACGAGCAGTACTTC
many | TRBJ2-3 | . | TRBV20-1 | CSAISGGLIDTQYF | TGCAGTGCCATTTCAGGGGGACTTATTGATACGCAGTATTTT
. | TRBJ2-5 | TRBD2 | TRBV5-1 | CASSWGLAGAQETQYF | TGCGCCAGCAGCTGGGGACTAGCGGGGGCCCAAGAGACCCAGTACTTC
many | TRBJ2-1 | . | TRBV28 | CASSLGSRVSEQFF | TGTGCCAGCAGTTTAGGCTCCCGTGTATCTGAGCAGTTCTTC
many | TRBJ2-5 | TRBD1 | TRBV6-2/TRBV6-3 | CASSYLETGIKETQYF | TGTGCCAGCAGTTACCTGGAGACAGGGATTAAAGAGACCCAGTACTTC
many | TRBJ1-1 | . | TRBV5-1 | CASSQTRLDTEAFF | TGCGCCAGCAGCCAGACCCGTCTAGACACTGAAGCTTTCTTT
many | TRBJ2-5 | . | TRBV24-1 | CATTPTRETQYF | TGTGCCACTACCCCGACAAGGGAGACCCAGTACTTC
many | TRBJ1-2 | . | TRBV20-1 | CSAIGSDYGYTF | TGCAGTGCTATTGGTTCCGACTATGGCTACACCTTC
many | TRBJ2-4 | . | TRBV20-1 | CSARLSGDKNIQYF | TGCAGTGCTAGATTGTCCGGGGACAAAAACATTCAGTACTTC
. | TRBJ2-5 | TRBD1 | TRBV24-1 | CATSAGQGIQETQYF | TGTGCCACCAGCGCGGGACAGGGGATTCAAGAGACCCAGTACTTC
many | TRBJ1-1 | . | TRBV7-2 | CASSLAGVRVTTEAFF | TGTGCCAGCAGCTTAGCAGGGGTTCGAGTCACCACTGAAGCTTTCTTT
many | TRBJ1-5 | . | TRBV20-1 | CSAVRGPSNQPQHF | TGCAGTGCCGTCCGCGGACCTAGCAATCAGCCCCAGCATTTT
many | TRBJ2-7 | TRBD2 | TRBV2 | CASRDRAGGYEQYF | TGTGCCAGTCGCGACCGAGCGGGGGGGTACGAGCAGTACTTC
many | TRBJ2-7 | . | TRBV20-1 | CSASGHTSYEQYF | TGCAGTGCGAGCGGACACACCAGCTACGAGCAGTACTTC
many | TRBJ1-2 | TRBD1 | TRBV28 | CASRRTGGAYGYTF | TGTGCCAGCAGGCGGACAGGGGGGGCCTATGGCTACACCTTC
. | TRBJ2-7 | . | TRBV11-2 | CASSANRDSSYEQYF | TGTGCCAGCAGCGCCAACCGGGATTCGTCCTACGAGCAGTACTTC
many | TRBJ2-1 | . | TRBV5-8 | CASSLETMGVDEQFF | TGTGCCAGCAGCTTAGAGACTATGGGGGTAGATGAGCAGTTCTTC
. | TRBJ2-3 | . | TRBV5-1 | CASSLGTRTYTQYF | TGTGCCAGCAGCTTGGGGACCCGCACATATACGCAGTATTTT
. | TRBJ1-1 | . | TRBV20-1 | CSARAPLRASTEASF | TGCAGTGCTAGAGCTCCACTCAGGGCTTCCACTGAAGCTTCCTTT
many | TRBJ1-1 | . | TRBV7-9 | CASSLGGGRYTEAFF | TGTGCCAGCAGCTTAGGGGGGGGGAGATACACTGAAGCTTTCTTT
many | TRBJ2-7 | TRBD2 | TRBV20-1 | CSASGLAGGRAYEQYF | TGCAGTGCTAGTGGACTAGCGGGGGGGCGGGCCTACGAGCAGTACTTC
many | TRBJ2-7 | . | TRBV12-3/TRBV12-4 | CASRHTGFGEQYF | TGTGCCAGCAGACACACAGGGTTCGGCGAGCAGTACTTC